The rows below give T cell receptor beta chains drawn from one sample of a study of cytomegalovirus exposure and HLA in healthy donors. Produced via immunoSEQ multiplex PCR; TCRdb's table is partial and in-frame only. This sample carries 100,000 or so clones, 70% of them seen once, and the ten largest clones take roughly 11%. The sequenced sample consisted of PBMCs. The receptors were gathered from a man aged 35-49 years in good health and CMV-seropositive. CDR3s include the opening cysteine and the closing phenylalanine or tryptophan. The D gene is left open where the match is weak. Clone size appears in some rows only: once, few, many, or a class for an expanded clone.

v_gene	j_gene	abundance	d_gene	CDR3aa	CDR3nt
TRBV19	TRBJ1-1	NA	NA	CASSIGKGAEAFF	TGTGCCAGTAGTATAGGTAAGGGGGCTGAAGCTTTCTTT
TRBV4-1	TRBJ2-5	NA	NA	CASSQTAGQETQYF	TGCGCCAGCAGCCAGACGGCGGGCCAAGAGACCCAGTACTTC
TRBV7-9	TRBJ2-3	NA	NA	CASSQVPDTQYF	TGTGCCAGCAGCCAGGTCCCAGATACGCAGTATTTT
TRBV6-1	TRBJ2-1	few	TRBD2	CASSGPGLAGGRHYNEQFF	TGTGCCAGCAGTGGACCGGGACTAGCGGGAGGGAGGCACTACAATGAGCAGTTCTTC
TRBV4-2	TRBJ2-3	NA	TRBD2	CASSQEFGLAGVGDTQYF	TGTGCCAGCAGCCAAGAATTTGGGCTAGCGGGAGTTGGGGATACGCAGTATTTT
TRBV29-1	TRBJ2-7	NA	TRBD1	CSVRGTGLGNEQYF	TGCAGCGTCCGTGGGACAGGGTTAGGAAACGAGCAGTACTTC
TRBV4-2	TRBJ2-7	NA	NA	CASSRVGEEVEQYF	TGTGCCAGCAGCCGCGTGGGTGAGGAGGTCGAGCAGTACTTC
TRBV11-2	TRBJ1-2	NA	NA	CASSLDASYGYTF	TGTGCCAGCAGCTTAGATGCGTCCTATGGCTACACCTTC
TRBV7-9	TRBJ2-5	NA	NA	CASSSQGQIQETQYF	TGTGCCAGCAGCTCCCAGGGACAAATCCAAGAGACCCAGTACTTC
TRBV6-4	TRBJ1-1	NA	TRBD1	CASSDSDRGTEAFF	TGTGCCAGCAGTGATTCGGACAGGGGAACTGAAGCTTTCTTT
TRBV29-1	TRBJ1-1	NA	TRBD1	CSGGDRRSEAFF	TGCAGCGGGGGGGACAGGCGGTCTGAAGCTTTCTTT
TRBV11-2	TRBJ2-5	NA	NA	CASSFVETQYF	TGTGCCAGCAGTTTCGTAGAGACCCAGTACTTC
TRBV15	TRBJ2-5	NA	NA	CATSRDPSGQETQYF	TGTGCCACCAGCAGAGACCCATCCGGCCAAGAGACCCAGTACTTC
TRBV29-1	TRBJ1-4	NA	NA	CSVGAEKLFF	TGCAGCGTGGGAGCTGAAAAACTGTTTTTT
TRBV7-9	TRBJ1-2	NA	TRBD1	CASSPGGAGGYTF	TGTGCCAGCAGCCCAGGGGGCGCAGGTGGCTACACCTTC
TRBV6-5	TRBJ1-1	NA	NA	CASSTQKNTEAFF	TGTGCCAGCAGTACGCAGAAGAACACTGAAGCTTTCTTT
TRBV30	TRBJ2-1	NA	TRBD1	CAWSWTGDNEQFF	TGTGCCTGGAGCTGGACAGGGGACAATGAGCAGTTCTTC
TRBV19	TRBJ2-7	NA	TRBD1	CASSIVGTGDYEQYF	TGTGCCAGTAGTATCGTTGGGACAGGCGACTACGAGCAGTACTTC
TRBV27	TRBJ2-1	NA	TRBD1	CAAGTGGFNEQFF	TGTGCCGCAGGCACAGGGGGGTTCAATGAGCAGTTCTTC
TRBV7-9	TRBJ2-5	NA	TRBD2	CASSRIAGVGETQYF	TGTGCCAGCAGCCGTATAGCGGGAGTGGGCGAGACCCAGTACTTC